This entry describes one T cell receptor beta chain. The data derive from a study of T cells in Graves' hyperthyroidism and ophthalmopathy. Amplification targeted TCR beta CDR3 regions from RNA transcripts. A set of HTBI primers served as the primers for a first-round RT-PCR of the TCR CDR3. TCRdb fed the multiplex PCR reads into MiXCR, producing one record per CDR3 protein. The sample yields around 580,000 distinct CDR3 sequences, 46% seen once. The germline gives CDR1 SNHLY, CDR2 FYNNEI. This CDR3 region has 12 residues. Between the trimmed V and J ends, which lost 8 bases and 4 bases, there was a span of 11 bases.

The sequenced material came from peripheral blood or thyroid tissue (not recorded which). The receptor comes from a woman between 18 and 30 years old with Graves' hyperthyroidism. The rearrangement uses TRBV2 and TRBJ2-5; D may correspond to TRBD1 or TRBD2 (5 bases each). The CDR3 reads CASSGPRETQYF. In DNA, the CDR3 is TGTGCCAGCTCGGGGCCCAGAGAGACCCAGTACTTC. The full variable domain, completed using reference TRBV2 and TRBJ2-5, is EPEVTQTPSHQVTQMGQEVILRCVPISNHLYFYWYRQILGQKVEFLVSFYNNEISEKSEIFDDQFSVERPDGSNFTLKIRSTKLEDSAMYFCASSGPRETQYFGPGTRLLVL.